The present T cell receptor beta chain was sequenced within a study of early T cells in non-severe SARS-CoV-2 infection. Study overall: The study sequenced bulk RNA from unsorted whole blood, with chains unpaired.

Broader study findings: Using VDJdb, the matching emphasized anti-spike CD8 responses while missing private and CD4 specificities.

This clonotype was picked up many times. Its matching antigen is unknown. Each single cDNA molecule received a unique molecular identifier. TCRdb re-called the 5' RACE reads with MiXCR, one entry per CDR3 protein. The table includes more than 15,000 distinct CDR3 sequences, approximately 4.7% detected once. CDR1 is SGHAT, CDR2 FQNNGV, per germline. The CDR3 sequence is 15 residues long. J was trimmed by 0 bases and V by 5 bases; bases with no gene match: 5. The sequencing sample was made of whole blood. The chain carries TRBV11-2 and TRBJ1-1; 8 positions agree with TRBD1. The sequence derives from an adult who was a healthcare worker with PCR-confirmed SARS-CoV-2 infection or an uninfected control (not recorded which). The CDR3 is CASSPWDRLNTEAFF. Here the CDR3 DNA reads TGTGCCAGCAGCCCATGGGACAGGCTGAACACTGAAGCTTTCTTT.